The clone carrying this TCR beta chain was recorded once. The data were taken from a study of blood T cell repertoires in COVID-19. On the study more broadly: The United States, Italy and Spain provided the acute and convalescent COVID-19 samples. PBMCs, B-cell-depleted T cells, or T cells were the source of the cDNA or gDNA that made up the material.

The CDR3 totals 18 residues. With 1 base removed from V and 0 bases from J, the gap between germline ends came to 18 bases. Germline V gene lookup returns CDR1 MNHEY and CDR2 SMNVEV (reference sequence). Original analysis: Amplification from reference gene primers served as the basis for estimated nucleated cell counts. Assay used: immunoSEQ multiplex PCR; TCRdb lists only in-frame clones, some missing. From that table come the V and J calls and clone size; the DNA was used to work out D and trimming. The sample records a few hundred thousand clones, roughly 90% being singletons. Recruited during active infection, patients (from Seattle) were subsequently followed longitudinally.

The source is a woman in her 70s with COVID-19, enrolled during active disease. Sequencing input: peripheral blood. The V gene is TRBV27, the J gene TRBJ1-1, with D tentatively TRBD1 (5 bases). The CDR3 DNA is TGTGCCAGCAGTTTATTAGGAGGGGTGAACACCATGAACACTGAAGCTTTCTTT. This codes for CASSLLGGVNTMNTEAFF.